This TCR beta chain was observed in a study of blood T cell repertoires in COVID-19. Study details: PBMCs, B-cell-depleted T cells, or T cells were the source of the cDNA or gDNA that made up the material.

Seattle-derived patients entered the study during active infection and were followed longitudinally. Methods used by the authors: Researchers report that nucleated cell counts were estimated from reference gene primer amplification. Using immunoSEQ multiplex PCR, the repertoire was profiled, and TCRdb retains in-frame clones only, with some absent. That table gives V, J and clone size, and the DNA gave D and trimming. The sample contains about 160,000 clones, 65% to 90% of which appear only once. Germline V lookup: CDR1 SGHVS, CDR2 FNYEAQ. V lost 2 bases, J lost 1 base, and 5 bases lay in between. The CDR3 covers 13 residues.

Sequencing was done on a sample of peripheral blood. The rearrangement links TRBV7-6 to TRBJ2-5; D gene ambiguous. This clonotype was sampled from a woman in her 40s with COVID-19, enrolled during active disease. CDR3 residues: CASSLNRQETQYF. The CDR3 DNA is TGTGCCAGCAGCTTAAATCGCCAAGAGACCCAGTACTTC.